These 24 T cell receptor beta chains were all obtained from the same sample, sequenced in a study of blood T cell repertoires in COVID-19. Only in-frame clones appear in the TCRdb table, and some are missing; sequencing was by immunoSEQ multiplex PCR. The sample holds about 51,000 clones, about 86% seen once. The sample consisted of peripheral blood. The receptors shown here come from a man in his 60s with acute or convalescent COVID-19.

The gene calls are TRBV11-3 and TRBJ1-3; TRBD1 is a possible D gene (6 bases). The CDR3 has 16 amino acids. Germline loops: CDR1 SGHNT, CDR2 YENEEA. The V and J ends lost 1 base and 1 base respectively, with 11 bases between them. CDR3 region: CASSLGGGQSGNTIYF. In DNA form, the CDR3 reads TGTGCCAGCAGCTTAGGCGGGGGCCAATCTGGAAACACCATATATTTT.

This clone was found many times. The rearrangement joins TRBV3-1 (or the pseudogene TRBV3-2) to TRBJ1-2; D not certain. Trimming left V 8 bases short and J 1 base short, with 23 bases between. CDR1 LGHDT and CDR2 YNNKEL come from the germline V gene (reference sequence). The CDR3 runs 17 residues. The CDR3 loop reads CASGYRRRVGDNYGYTF. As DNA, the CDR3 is TGTGCCAGCGGGTACCGGCGCCGGGTCGGAGATAACTATGGCTACACCTTC.

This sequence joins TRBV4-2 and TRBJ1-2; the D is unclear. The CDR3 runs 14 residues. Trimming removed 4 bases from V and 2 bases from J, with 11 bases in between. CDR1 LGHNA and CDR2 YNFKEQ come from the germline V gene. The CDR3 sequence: CASSLFRGNYGYTF. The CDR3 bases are TGTGCCAGCAGCCTTTTTCGCGGAAACTATGGCTACACCTTC.

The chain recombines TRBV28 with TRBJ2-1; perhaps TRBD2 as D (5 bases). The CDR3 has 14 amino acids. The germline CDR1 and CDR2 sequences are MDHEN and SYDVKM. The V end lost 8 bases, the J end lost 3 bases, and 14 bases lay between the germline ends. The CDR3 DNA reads TGTGCCAGCCTGGCAGCGGCCTTCTACAATGAGCAGTTCTTC. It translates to CASLAAAFYNEQFF.

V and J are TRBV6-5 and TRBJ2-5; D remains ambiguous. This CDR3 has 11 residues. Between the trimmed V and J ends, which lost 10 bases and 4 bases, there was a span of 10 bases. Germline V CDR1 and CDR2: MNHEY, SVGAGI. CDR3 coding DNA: TGTGCCATACGGGTTGGAGAGACCCAGTACTTC. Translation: CAIRVGETQYF.

Written as DNA, the CDR3 is TGCGCCAGCAGCCAAGATATGAGACAGGGGGAAGGCTACACCTTC. Protein: CASSQDMRQGEGYTF. The gene calls are TRBV4-3 and TRBJ1-2; TRBD1 matches 9 bases. Looked up from germline, CDR1 is LGHNA and CDR2 is YSLEER. This CDR3 contains 15 residues. V shed 0 bases, J shed 8 bases, and the junction held 7 bases outside the gene matches.

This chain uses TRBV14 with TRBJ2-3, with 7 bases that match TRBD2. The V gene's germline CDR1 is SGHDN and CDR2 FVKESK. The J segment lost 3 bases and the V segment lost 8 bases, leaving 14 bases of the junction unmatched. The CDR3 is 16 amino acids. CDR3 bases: TGTGCCAGCGCCCAGTCGGCGGGAGAGGGGACAGATACGCAGTATTTT. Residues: CASAQSAGEGTDTQYF. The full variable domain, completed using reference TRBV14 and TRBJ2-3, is EAGVTQFPSHSVIEKGQTVTLRCDPISGHDNLYWYRRVMGKEIKFLLHFVKESKQDESGMPNNRFLAERTGGTYSTLKVQPAELEDSGVYFCASAQSAGEGTDTQYFGPGTRLTVL.

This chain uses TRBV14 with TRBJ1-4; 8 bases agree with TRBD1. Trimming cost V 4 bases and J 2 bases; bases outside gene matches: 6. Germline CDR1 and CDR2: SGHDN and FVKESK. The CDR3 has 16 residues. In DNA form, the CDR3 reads TGTGCCAGCAGCCGGAGACAGGGGATGACTAATGAAAAACTGTTTTTT. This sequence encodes CASSRRQGMTNEKLFF.

The CDR3 nucleotides are TGCGCCAGCCAAATTAACTCGGGTTTCTACGAGCAGTACTTC. Encoded protein: CASQINSGFYEQYF. The chain uses TRBV5-1 and TRBJ2-7; no reliable D call. Germline V lookup: CDR1 SGHRS, CDR2 YFSETQ. V dropped 7 bases and J dropped 3 bases, with 17 bases sitting between them. CDR3 length equals 14 residues.

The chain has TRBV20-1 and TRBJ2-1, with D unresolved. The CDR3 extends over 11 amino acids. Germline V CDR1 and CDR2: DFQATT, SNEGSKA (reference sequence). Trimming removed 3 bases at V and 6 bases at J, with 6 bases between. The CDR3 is CSASTRNEQFF. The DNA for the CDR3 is TGCAGTGCTAGCACTCGCAATGAGCAGTTCTTC.

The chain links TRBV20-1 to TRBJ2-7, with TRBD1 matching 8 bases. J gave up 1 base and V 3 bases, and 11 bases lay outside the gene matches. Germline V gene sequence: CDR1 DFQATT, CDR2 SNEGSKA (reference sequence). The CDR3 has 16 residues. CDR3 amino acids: CSASSSGGGVSYEQYF. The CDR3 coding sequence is TGCAGTGCTAGTAGCTCAGGGGGCGGGGTTTCCTACGAGCAGTACTTC.

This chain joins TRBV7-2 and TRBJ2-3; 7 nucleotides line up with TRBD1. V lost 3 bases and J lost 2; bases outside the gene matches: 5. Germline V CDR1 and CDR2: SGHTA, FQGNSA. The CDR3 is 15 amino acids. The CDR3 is CASSLGTVYTDTQYF. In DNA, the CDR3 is TGTGCCAGCAGCTTGGGGACAGTATACACAGATACGCAGTATTTT.

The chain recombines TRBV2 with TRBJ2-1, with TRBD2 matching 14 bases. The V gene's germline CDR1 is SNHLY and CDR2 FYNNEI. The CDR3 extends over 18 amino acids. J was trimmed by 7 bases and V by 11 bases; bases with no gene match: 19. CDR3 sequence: CASTVPTSGGAFQNEQFF. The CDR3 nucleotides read TGTGCCTCAACCGTCCCGACTAGCGGGGGGGCATTTCAGAATGAGCAGTTCTTC.

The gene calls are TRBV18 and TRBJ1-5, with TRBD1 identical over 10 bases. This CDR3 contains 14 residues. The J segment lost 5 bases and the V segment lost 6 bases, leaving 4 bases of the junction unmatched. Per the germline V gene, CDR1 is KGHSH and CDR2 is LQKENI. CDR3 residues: CASSQTGGDQPQHF. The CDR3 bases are TGTGCCAGCTCCCAGACAGGGGGCGATCAGCCCCAGCATTTT.

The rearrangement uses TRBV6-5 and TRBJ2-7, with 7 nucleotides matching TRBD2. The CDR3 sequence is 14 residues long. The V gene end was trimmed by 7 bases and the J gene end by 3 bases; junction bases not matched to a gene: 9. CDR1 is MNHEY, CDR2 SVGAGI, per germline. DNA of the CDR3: TGTGCCAGCACGGCTGTGGGGGGGTTCTACGAGCAGTACTTC. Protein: CASTAVGGFYEQYF.

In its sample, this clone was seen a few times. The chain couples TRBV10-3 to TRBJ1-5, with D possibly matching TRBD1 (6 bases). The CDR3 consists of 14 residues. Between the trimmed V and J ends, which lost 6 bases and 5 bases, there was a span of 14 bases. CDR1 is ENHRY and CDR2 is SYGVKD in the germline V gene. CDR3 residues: CAISERDTDQPQHF. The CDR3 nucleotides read TGTGCCATCAGCGAACGGGACACCGATCAGCCCCAGCATTTT.

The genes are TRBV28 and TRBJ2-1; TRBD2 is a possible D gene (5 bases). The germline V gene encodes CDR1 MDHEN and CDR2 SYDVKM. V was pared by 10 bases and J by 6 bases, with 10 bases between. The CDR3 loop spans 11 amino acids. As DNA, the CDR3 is TGTGCCACCACGGAGGCCAATGAGCAGTTCTTC. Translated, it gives CATTEANEQFF.

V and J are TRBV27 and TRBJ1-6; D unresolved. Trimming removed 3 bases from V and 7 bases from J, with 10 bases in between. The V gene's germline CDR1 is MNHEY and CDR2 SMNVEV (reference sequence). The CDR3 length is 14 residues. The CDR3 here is CASSLWSRNSPLHF. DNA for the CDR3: TGTGCCAGCAGTTTGTGGTCTCGGAATTCACCCCTCCACTTT.

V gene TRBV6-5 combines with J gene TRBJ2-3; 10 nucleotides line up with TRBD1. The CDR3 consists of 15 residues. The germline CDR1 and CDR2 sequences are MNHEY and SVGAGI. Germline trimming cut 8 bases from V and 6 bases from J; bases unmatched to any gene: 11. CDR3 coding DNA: TGTGCCAGCCGCCAGACAGGGGGCTTAACGGATACGCAGTATTTT. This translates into CASRQTGGLTDTQYF.

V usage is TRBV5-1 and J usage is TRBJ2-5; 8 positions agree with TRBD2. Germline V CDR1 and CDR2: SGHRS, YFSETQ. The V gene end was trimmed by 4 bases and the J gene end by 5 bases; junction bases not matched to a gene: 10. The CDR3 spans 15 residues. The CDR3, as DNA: TGCGCCAGCAGCCCAGTCGGGACTAGAGGGGAGACCCAGTACTTC. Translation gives CASSPVGTRGETQYF.

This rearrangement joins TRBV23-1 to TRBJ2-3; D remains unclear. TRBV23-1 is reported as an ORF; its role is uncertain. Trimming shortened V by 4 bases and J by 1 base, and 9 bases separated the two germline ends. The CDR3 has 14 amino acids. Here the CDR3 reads CASSRYSRTDTQYF. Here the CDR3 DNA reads TGCGCCAGCAGTCGATACAGCCGCACAGATACGCAGTATTTT.

The DNA of the CDR3 is TGCAGTGCTAGTGGGTCCCTAGCGGGGGCCCAAGGCAATGAGCAGTTCTTC. Protein product: CSASGSLAGAQGNEQFF. This chain links TRBV20-1 with TRBJ2-1; 10 nucleotides line up with TRBD2. V was pared by 3 bases and J by 6 bases, with 14 bases of the junction left unmatched. CDR3 length: 17 amino acids. Germline CDR1 is DFQATT and CDR2 is SNEGSKA (reference sequence).

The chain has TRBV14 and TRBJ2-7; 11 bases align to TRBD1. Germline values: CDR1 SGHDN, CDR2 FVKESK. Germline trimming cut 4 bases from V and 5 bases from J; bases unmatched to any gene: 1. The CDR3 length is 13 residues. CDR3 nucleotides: TGTGCCAGCAGCCGGGACAGGGGGGACGAGCAGTACTTC. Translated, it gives CASSRDRGDEQYF.

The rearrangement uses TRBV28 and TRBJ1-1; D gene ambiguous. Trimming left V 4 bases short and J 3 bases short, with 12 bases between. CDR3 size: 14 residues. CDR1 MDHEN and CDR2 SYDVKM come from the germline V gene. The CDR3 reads CASSYEYTDTEAFF. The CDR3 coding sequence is TGTGCCAGCAGTTACGAATACACCGACACTGAAGCTTTCTTT.